A single sample gave rise to the 12 T cell receptor beta chains below, sequenced in a study of identifying expanded T cells in peripheral blood. Data came from immunoSEQ multiplex PCR; TCRdb stores just in-frame clones and leaves some out. The table lists about 130,000 clones, around nine tenths of them singletons. Material: blood. The receptors originated from a person aged 18 to 70 in good health.

The V call is TRBV7-2, the J call TRBJ2-5; D gene unclear. The CDR3 runs to 14 residues. CDR1 is SGHTA and CDR2 is FQGNSA in the germline V gene. Deletions cut 0 bases from V and 1 base from J, with 6 bases between. CDR3 DNA sequence: TGTGCCAGCAGCTTAGCCCCTGGCCAAGAGACCCAGTACTTC. It yields the protein CASSLAPGQETQYF.

As concerns this clone: Different DNA sequences within this sample yield the same CDR3. This rearrangement joins TRBV7-2 to TRBJ1-1, with a weak D call TRBD1 (6 bases). The CDR3 runs to 13 residues. Trimming removed 2 bases at V and 5 bases at J, with 9 bases between. Germline V lookup: CDR1 SGHTA, CDR2 FQGNSA. The CDR3 coding sequence is TGTGCCAGCAGCTTATTAGGGGGGACTGAAGCTTTCTTT. Its protein is CASSLLGGTEAFF.

This chain links TRBV19 with TRBJ1-4, with D hard to call. The CDR3 loop spans 14 amino acids. CDR1 and CDR2 (germline): LNHDA, SQIVND (reference sequence). V lost 4 bases and J 0 bases, leaving 6 bases between the germline ends. The CDR3 sequence is CASSTGSTNEKLFF. The CDR3 bases are TGTGCCAGTAGTACGGGGTCAACTAATGAAAAACTGTTTTTT.

The chain couples TRBV30 to TRBJ2-1; tentatively, D is TRBD1 (6 bases). The ends were cut back, 2 bases at V and 6 bases at J, with 11 bases in the middle. The CDR3 sequence is 13 residues long. Per the germline V gene, CDR1 is GTSNPN and CDR2 is SVGIG (reference sequence). The CDR3 reads CAWSRDNSNEQFF. Written as DNA, the CDR3 is TGTGCCTGGAGTAGGGACAACTCCAATGAGCAGTTCTTC. Complete variable domain (other parts from reference TRBV30 and TRBJ2-1): SQTIHQWPATLVQPVGSPLSLECTVEGTSNPNLYWYRQAAGRGLQLLFYSVGIGQISSEVPQNLSASRPQDRQFILSSKKLLLSDSGFYLCAWSRDNSNEQFFGPGTRLTVL.

DNA of the CDR3: TGTGCCAGCAGCTTTGGGGGGGGAGCTTCCTACGAGCAGTACTTC. Translating gives CASSFGGGASYEQYF. The rearrangement uses TRBV7-9 and TRBJ2-7; 7 positions match TRBD2. Germline V lookup: CDR1 SEHNR, CDR2 FQNEAQ (reference sequence). The CDR3 covers 15 residues. V lost 3 bases and J lost 1; bases outside the gene matches: 6.

The rearrangement joins TRBV27 to TRBJ1-3; weak D call: TRBD1 (5 bases). Between the trimmed V and J ends, which lost 6 bases and 0 bases, there was a span of 12 bases. Germline V CDR1 and CDR2: MNHEY, SMNVEV (reference sequence). CDR3 length: 15 residues. The CDR3 is CASRPLGDSGNTIYF. Here the CDR3 DNA reads TGTGCCAGCAGGCCTCTAGGGGACTCTGGAAACACCATATATTTT.

This rearrangement joins TRBV2 to TRBJ1-5; the match to TRBD1 covers 7 bases. Germline CDR1 reads SNHLY; CDR2 reads FYNNEI. Germline trimming cut 7 bases from V and 12 bases from J; bases unmatched to any gene: 15. The CDR3 consists of 14 residues. CDR3 loop: CASTPGVRQGGQHF. For the CDR3, the DNA is TGTGCCAGCACCCCGGGAGTAAGGCAGGGGGGCCAGCATTTT.

The V and J genes are TRBV7-9 and TRBJ2-3, with D perhaps TRBD1 (6 bases). The length of the CDR3 is 13 residues. The V end was cut by 5 bases, the J end by 6 bases, with 12 bases between. The V gene's germline CDR1 is SEHNR and CDR2 FQNEAQ (reference sequence). Written as DNA, the CDR3 is TGTGCCAGCAGCGTAAGAGGGGGTGATACGCAGTATTTT. Residues: CASSVRGGDTQYF.

The rearrangement joins TRBV9 to TRBJ2-3, with 7 bases lining up with TRBD1. Germline values: CDR1 SGDLS, CDR2 YYNGEE. The CDR3 totals 13 residues. After removal of 4 bases from V and 8 bases from J, the junction contained 7 bases not matched to a gene. CDR3 sequence: CASSQETGTTQYF. The DNA of the CDR3 is TGTGCCAGCAGCCAAGAGACAGGGACTACGCAGTATTTT.

The chain is built from TRBV2 and TRBJ2-1; weak D call: TRBD2 (6 bases). The V gene lost 5 bases and the J gene lost 5 bases, with 10 bases spanning the gap. In germline, CDR1 is SNHLY, CDR2 FYNNEI. This CDR3 contains 13 residues. In nucleotides, the CDR3 is TGTGCCAGCAGTCGCGGGGAAAACAATGAGCAGTTCTTC. This translates into CASSRGENNEQFF. The full variable domain, rest sourced from reference TRBV2 and TRBJ2-1, is EPEVTQTPSHQVTQMGQEVILRCVPISNHLYFYWYRQILGQKVEFLVSFYNNEISEKSEIFDDQFSVERPDGSNFTLKIRSTKLEDSAMYFCASSRGENNEQFFGPGTRLTVL.

The chain has TRBV7-9 and TRBJ2-3; TRBD1 matches 8 bases. Per the germline V gene, CDR1 is SEHNR and CDR2 is FQNEAQ (reference sequence). J lost 3 bases, V lost 3 bases, and 5 bases had no gene match. The CDR3 length is 15 residues. The CDR3 DNA follows: TGTGCCAGCAGCTTTGGACAGGGAGAGACAGATACGCAGTATTTT. Its protein is CASSFGQGETDTQYF.

This clone occurred a few times. Here the CDR3 DNA reads TGTGCCAGCAGCGCCATGACTCTACCAGGGTTCTTC. It specifies CASSAMTLPGFF. The chain combines TRBV11-2 with TRBJ2-1; D is unresolved. V was shortened by 5 bases and J by 15 bases, with 17 bases between the two germline ends. The germline V gene encodes CDR1 SGHAT and CDR2 FQNNGV. The CDR3 is 12 amino acids. Variable domain in full (rest from reference TRBV11-2 and TRBJ2-1): EAGVAQSPRYKIIEKRQSVAFWCNPISGHATLYWYQQILGQGPKLLIQFQNNGVVDDSQLPKDRFSAERLKGVDSTLKIQPAKLEDSAVYLCASSAMTLPGFFGPGTRLTVL.